The clone carrying this TCR beta chain turned up a few times. As yet, its antigen is unknown. This sample is part of a study of T cell repertoires in cytomegalovirus infection. Study-wide background: HLA-B-restricted CMV epitopes that are well studied, plus recently identified HLA-C-restricted ones, were used by the study.

Findings and caveats of the study: People with CMV and the relevant HLA were identified by cumulative public TCR beta family frequency. Ex vivo, HLA-C-restricted CMV-specific TCR beta clonotypes prevailed over the rest of the response.

The germline CDR1 and CDR2 sequences are MNHEY and SVGAGI. CDR3 length: 15 amino acids. V lost 4 bases and J lost 5, with 17 bases in between. TCRdb re-derived calls from the reads in MiXCR, one entry per CDR3 protein. Among about 350,000 distinct CDR3 sequences listed, roughly 36% were seen once. The clonotype was recovered from a human donor in good health (CMV status not recorded). Some clones in this sample may be carry-over from other donors' samples. The chain employs TRBV6-5 and TRBJ2-5, with a weak D call TRBD2 (6 bases). Material: cultured PBMCs, obtained from culture after CMV antigen stimulation. The CDR3: CASSSAGGQPETQYF. The CDR3, as DNA: TGTGCCAGCAGTTCCGCCGGAGGGCAACCGGAGACCCAGTACTTC.